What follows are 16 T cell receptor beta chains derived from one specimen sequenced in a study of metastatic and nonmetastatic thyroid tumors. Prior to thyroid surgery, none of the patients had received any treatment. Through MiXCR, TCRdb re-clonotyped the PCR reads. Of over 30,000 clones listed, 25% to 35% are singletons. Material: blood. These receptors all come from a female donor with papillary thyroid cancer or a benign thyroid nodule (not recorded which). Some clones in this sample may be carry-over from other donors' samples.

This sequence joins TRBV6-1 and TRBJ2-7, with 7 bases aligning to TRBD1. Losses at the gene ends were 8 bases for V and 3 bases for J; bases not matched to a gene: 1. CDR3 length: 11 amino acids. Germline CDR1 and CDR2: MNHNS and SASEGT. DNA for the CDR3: TGTGCCAGCCGGGACAGCTACGAGCAGTACTTC. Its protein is CASRDSYEQYF.

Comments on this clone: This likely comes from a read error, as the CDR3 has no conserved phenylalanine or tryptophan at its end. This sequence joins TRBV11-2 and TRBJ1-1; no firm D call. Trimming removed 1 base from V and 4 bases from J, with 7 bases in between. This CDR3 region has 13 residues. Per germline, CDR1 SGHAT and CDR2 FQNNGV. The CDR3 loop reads CASSLGGVTEAFY. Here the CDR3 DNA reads TGTGCCAGCAGCTTAGGAGGAGTCACTGAAGCTTTCTAT.

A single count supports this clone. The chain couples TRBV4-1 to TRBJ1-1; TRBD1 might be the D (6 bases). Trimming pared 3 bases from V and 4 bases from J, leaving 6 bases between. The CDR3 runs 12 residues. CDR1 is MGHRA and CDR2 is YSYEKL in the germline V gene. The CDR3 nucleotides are TGCGCCAGCAGCCAGGACAGCACTGAAGCTTTCTTT. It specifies CASSQDSTEAFF.

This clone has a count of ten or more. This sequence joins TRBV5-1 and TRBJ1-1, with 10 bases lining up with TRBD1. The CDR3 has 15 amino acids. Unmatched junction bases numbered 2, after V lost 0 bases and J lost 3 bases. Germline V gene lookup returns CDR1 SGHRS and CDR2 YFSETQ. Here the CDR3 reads CASSLEGQGYTEAFF. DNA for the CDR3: TGCGCCAGCAGCTTGGAGGGACAGGGGTACACTGAAGCTTTCTTT.

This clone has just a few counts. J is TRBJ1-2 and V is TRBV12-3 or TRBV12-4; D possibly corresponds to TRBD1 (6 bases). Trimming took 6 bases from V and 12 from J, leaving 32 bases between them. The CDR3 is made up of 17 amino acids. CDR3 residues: CASRGAIASMAIGVNTF. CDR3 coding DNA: TGTGCCAGCAGGGGGGCAATCGCTTCTATGGCTATTGGGGTAAACACCTTC.

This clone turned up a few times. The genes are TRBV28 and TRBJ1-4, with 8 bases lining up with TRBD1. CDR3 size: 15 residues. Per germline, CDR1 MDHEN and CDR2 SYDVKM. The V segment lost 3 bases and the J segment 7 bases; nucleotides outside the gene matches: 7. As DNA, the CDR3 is TGTGCCAGCAGTTTTCAGGGGGCATCAAGTGAAAAACTGTTTTTT. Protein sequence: CASSFQGASSEKLFF.

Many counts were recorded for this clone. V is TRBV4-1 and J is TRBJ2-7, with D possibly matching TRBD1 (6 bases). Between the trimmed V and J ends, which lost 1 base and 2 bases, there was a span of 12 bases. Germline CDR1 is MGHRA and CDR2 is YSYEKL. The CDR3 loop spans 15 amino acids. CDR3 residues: CASSQGGTSAYEQYF. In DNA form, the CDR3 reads TGCGCCAGCAGCCAAGGGGGGACATCGGCCTACGAGCAGTACTTC.

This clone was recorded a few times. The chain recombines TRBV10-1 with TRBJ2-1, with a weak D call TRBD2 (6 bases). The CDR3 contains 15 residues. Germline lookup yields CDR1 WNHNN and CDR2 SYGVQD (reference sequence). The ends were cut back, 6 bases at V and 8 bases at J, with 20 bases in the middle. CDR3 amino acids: CASSRAGPTGDEQFF. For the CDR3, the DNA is TGCGCCAGCAGCCGAGCGGGTCCCACCGGCGATGAGCAGTTCTTC.

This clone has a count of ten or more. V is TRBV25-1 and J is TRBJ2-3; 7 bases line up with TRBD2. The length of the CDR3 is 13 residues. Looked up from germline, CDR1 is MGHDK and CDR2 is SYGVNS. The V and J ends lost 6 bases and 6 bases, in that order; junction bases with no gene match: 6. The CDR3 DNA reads TGTGCCAGCAGGGGGGACTACCACGATACGCAGTATTTT. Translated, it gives CASRGDYHDTQYF.

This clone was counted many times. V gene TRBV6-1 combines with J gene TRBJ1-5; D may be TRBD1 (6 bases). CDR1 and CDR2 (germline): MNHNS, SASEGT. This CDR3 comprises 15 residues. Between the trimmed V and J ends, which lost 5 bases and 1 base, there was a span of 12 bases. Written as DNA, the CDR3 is TGTGCCAGCAGTCGTTCACAGGGAAGCAATCAGCCCCAGCATTTT. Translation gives CASSRSQGSNQPQHF.

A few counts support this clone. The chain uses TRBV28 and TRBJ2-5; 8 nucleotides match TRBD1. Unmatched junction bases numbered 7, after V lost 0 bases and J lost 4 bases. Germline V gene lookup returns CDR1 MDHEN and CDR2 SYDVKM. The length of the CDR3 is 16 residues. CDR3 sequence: CASSLWGGQGGETQYF. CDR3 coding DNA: TGTGCCAGCAGTTTATGGGGTGGACAGGGAGGAGAGACCCAGTACTTC.

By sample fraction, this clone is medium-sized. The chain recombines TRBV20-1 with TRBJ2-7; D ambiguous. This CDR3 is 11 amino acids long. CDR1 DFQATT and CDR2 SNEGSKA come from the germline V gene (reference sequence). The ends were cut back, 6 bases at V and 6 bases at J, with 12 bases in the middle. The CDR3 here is CSAAPIGEQYF. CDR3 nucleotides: TGCAGTGCGGCCCCCATCGGCGAGCAGTACTTC.

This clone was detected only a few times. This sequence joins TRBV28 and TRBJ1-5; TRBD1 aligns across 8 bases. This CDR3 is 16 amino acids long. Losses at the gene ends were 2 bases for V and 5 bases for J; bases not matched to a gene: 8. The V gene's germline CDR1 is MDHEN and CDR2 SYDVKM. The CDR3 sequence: CASSLQTGARHQPQHF. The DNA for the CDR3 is TGTGCCAGCAGTTTACAGACAGGGGCCCGCCATCAGCCCCAGCATTTT.

Here the CDR3 reads CASSLSGSLQSTQYF. CDR3 DNA sequence: TGTGCCAGCAGCTTAAGTGGGAGCCTGCAAAGTACGCAGTATTTT. The rearrangement links TRBV7-3 to TRBJ2-3, with a tentative D call TRBD2 (5 bases). Germline V gives CDR1 SGHTA, CDR2 FQGTGA. CDR3 length equals 15 residues. Trimming stripped 1 base from V and 8 bases from J, with 16 bases between.

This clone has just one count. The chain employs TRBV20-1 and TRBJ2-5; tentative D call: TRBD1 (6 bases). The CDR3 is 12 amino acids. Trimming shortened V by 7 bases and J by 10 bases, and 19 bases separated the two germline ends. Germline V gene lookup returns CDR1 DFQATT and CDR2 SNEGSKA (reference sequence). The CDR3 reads CSEVDNRGGQYF. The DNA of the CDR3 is TGCAGTGAGGTCGACAATAGAGGGGGCCAGTACTTC.

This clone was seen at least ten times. The CDR3 here is CASSDNSGANVLTF. The CDR3 nucleotides are TGTGCCAGCAGTGACAACTCTGGGGCCAACGTCCTGACTTTC. The chain has TRBV6-4 and TRBJ2-6; D remains unclear. V dropped 2 bases and J dropped 0 bases, with 2 bases sitting between them. The V gene's germline CDR1 is MRHNA and CDR2 SNTAGT. This CDR3 is built from 14 residues.